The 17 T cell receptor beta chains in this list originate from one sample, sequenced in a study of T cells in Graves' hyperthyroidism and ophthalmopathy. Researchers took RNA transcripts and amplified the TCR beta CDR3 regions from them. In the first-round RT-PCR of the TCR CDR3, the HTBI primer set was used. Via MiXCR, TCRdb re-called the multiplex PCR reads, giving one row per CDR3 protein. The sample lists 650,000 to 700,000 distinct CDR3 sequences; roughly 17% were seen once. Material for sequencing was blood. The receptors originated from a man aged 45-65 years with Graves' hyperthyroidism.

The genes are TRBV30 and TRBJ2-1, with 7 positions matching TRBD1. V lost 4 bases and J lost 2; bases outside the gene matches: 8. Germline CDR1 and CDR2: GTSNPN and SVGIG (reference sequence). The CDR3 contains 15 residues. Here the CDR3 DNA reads TGTGCCTGGACTCCCGGGACAGTCCCCTACAATGAGCAGTTCTTC. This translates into CAWTPGTVPYNEQFF.

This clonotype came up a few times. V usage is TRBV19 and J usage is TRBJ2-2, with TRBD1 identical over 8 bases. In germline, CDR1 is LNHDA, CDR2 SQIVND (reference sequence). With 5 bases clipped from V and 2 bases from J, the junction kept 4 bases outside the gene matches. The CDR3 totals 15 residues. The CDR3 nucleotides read TGTGCCAGTAGTCTCCCAGGGGGCAACACCGGGGAGCTGTTTTTT. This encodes CASSLPGGNTGELFF.

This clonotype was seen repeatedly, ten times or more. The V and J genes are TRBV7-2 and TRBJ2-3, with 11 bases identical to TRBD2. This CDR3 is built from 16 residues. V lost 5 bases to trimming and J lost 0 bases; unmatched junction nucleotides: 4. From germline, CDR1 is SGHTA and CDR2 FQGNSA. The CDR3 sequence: CASSRGLAESTDTQYF. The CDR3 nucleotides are TGTGCCAGCAGCAGGGGACTAGCGGAGAGCACAGATACGCAGTATTTT. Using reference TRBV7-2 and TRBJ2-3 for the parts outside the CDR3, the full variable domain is GAGVSQSPSNKVTEKGKDVELRCDPISGHTALYWYRQSLGQGLEFLIYFQGNSAPDKSGLPSDRFSAERTGGSVSTLTIQRTQQEDSAVYLCASSRGLAESTDTQYFGPGTRLTVL.

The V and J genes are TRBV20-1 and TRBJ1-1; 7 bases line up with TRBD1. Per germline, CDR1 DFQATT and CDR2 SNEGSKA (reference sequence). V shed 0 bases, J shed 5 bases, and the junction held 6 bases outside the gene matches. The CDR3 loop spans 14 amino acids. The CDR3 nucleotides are TGCAGTGCTAGAGACAGGGGGTGGGTGACTGAAGCTTTCTTT. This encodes CSARDRGWVTEAFF.

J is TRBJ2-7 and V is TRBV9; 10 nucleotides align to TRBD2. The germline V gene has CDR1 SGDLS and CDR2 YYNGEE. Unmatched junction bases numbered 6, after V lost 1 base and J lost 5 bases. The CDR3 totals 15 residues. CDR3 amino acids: CASSVSSSGRHEQYF. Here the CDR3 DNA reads TGTGCCAGCAGCGTAAGTTCTAGCGGGAGACACGAGCAGTACTTC.

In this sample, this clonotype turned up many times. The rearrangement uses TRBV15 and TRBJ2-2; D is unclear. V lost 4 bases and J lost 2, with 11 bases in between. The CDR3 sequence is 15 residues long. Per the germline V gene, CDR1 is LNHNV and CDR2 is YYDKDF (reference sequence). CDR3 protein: CATSITPINTGELFF. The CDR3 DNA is TGTGCCACCAGCATTACCCCGATAAACACCGGGGAGCTGTTTTTT.

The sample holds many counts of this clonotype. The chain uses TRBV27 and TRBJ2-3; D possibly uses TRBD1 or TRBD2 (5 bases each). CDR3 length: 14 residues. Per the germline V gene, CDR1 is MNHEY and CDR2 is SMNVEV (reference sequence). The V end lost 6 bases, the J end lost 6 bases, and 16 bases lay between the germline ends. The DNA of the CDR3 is TGTGCCAGCAGGGTTACGGGGCCCAGCGATACGCAGTATTTT. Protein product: CASRVTGPSDTQYF.

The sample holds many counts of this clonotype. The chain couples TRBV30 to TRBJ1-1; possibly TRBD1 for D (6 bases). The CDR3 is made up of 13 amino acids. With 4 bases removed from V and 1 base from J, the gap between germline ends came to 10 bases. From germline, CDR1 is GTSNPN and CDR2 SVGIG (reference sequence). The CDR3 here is CAWNRGANTEAFF. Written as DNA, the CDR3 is TGTGCCTGGAACCGGGGGGCGAACACTGAAGCTTTCTTT.

CDR3 sequence: CASGPGASGRETQYF. In DNA form, the CDR3 reads TGTGCCAGCGGCCCCGGGGCTAGCGGAAGGGAGACCCAGTACTTC. The chain has TRBV12-3 or TRBV12-4 and TRBJ2-5; 7 bases line up with TRBD2. The CDR3 consists of 15 residues. J lost 5 bases, V lost 8 bases, and 14 bases had no gene match.

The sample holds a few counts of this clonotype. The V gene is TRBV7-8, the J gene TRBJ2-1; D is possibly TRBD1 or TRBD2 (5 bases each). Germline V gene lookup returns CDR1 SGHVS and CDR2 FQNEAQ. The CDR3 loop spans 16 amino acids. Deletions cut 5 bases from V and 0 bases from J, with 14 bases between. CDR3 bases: TGTGCCAGCAGCCAGGGAAGGGAGAGCTCCTACAATGAGCAGTTCTTC. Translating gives CASSQGRESSYNEQFF. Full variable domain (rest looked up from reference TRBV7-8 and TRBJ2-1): GAGVSQSPRYKVAKRGQDVALRCDPISGHVSLFWYQQALGQGPEFLTYFQNEAQLDKSGLPSDRFFAERPEGSVSTLKIQRTQQEDSAVYLCASSQGRESSYNEQFFGPGTRLTVL.

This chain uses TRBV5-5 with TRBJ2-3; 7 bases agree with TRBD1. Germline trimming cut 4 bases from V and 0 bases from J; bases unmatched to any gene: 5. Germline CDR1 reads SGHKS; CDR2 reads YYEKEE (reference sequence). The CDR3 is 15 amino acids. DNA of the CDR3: TGTGCCAGCAGCATCCTGGGACAGAGCACAGATACGCAGTATTTT. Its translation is CASSILGQSTDTQYF.

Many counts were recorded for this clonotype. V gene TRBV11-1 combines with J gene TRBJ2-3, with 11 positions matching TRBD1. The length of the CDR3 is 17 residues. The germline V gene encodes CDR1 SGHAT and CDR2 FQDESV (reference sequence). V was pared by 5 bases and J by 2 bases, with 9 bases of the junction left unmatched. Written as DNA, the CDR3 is TGTGCCAGCAGCCACCGGGACAGGGGGACTATCACAGATACGCAGTATTTT. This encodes CASSHRDRGTITDTQYF.

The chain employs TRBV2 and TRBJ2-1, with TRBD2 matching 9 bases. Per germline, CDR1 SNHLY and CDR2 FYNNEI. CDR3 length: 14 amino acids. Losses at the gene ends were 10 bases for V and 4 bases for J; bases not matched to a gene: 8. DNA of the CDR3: TGTGCCACCATTCCGGGACTAGCTTACAATGAGCAGTTCTTC. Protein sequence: CATIPGLAYNEQFF.

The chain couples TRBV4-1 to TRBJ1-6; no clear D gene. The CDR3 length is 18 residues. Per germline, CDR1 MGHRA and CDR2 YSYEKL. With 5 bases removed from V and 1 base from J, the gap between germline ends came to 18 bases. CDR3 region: CASSGEVFGSSYNSPLHF. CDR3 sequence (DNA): TGCGCCAGCAGCGGAGAGGTCTTCGGATCGTCCTATAATTCACCCCTCCACTTT.

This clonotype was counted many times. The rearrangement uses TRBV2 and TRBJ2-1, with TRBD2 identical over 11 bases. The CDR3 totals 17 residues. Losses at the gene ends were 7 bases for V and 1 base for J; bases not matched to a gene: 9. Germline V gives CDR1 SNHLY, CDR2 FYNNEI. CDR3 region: CASTPWGLAASYNEQFF. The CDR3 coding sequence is TGTGCCAGCACCCCCTGGGGACTAGCGGCTTCCTACAATGAGCAGTTCTTC.

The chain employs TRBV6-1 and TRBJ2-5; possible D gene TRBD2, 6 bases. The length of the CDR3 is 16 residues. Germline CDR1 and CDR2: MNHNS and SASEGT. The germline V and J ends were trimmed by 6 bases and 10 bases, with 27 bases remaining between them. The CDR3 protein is CASRPITSSAHGGQYF. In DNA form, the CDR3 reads TGTGCCAGCAGACCCATTACCTCTAGCGCGCACGGGGGCCAGTACTTC.

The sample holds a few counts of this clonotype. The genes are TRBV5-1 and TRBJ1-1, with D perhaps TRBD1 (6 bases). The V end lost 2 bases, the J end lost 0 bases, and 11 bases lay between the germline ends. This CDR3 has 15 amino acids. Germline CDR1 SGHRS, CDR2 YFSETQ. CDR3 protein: CASSLNREVNTEAFF. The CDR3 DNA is TGCGCCAGCAGCTTAAACAGGGAGGTGAACACTGAAGCTTTCTTT. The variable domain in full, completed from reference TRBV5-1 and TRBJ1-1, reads KAGVTQTPRYLIKTRGQQVTLSCSPISGHRSVSWYQQTPGQGLQFLFEYFSETQRNKGNFPGRFSGRQFSNSRSEMNVSTLELGDSALYLCASSLNREVNTEAFFGQGTRLTVV.